This T cell receptor (beta chain) is drawn from a study of cytomegalovirus exposure and HLA in healthy donors. Study conclusions and caveats: The authors listed some 160 TCR beta chains as cytomegalovirus-associated.

As concerns this clone: The antigen is not known.

Trimming removed 0 bases from V and 10 bases from J, with 16 bases in between. This CDR3 has 15 residues. Germline lookup yields CDR1 WNHNN and CDR2 SYGVQD (reference sequence). The protocol was immunoSEQ multiplex PCR, while the TCRdb copy is restricted to in-frame clones and leaves out a portion. The profile shows approximately 260,000 clones, approximately 86% of them singletons. The source is a woman aged 18-29 years in good health and CMV-seronegative. The chain uses TRBV10-1 and TRBJ2-1; tentatively, D is TRBD2 (5 bases). Material: PBMCs. The CDR3, as DNA: TGCGCCAGCAGTGAGTCCCCGGGATCATTGTGGGAGCAGTTCTTC. As protein: CASSESPGSLWEQFF.